The entry that follows covers one T cell receptor (beta chain) sequence. Its specificity is not known. These data originate in a study of PD-L1 blockade in urothelial cancer. As for the study in general: Median T cell yield from blood was 110,000 to 150,000. Notes on the study in general: Clonality of blood TCR below the median before treatment predicted better survival.

There were between 1 and 8 samples from each patient, taken pretreatment and on-treatment. Germline CDR1 and CDR2: DFQATT and SNEGSKA (reference sequence). V lost 0 bases and J 7 bases, leaving 6 bases between the germline ends. CDR3 length equals 11 residues. Some clones are missing from TCRdb's copy, which holds only in-frame ones; the method was immunoSEQ multiplex PCR. The sample has about 51,000 clones; around 88% are singletons. The chain joins TRBV20-1 to TRBJ1-2; D unclear. Material: PBMCs, obtained around atezolizumab (anti-PD-L1) treatment. The origin of this receptor is a man between 60 and 75 years old with urothelial cancer. The DNA for the CDR3 is TGCAGTGCTAGAGATGAGGCTGGCTACACCTTC. This encodes CSARDEAGYTF.